This TCR beta chain is drawn from a study of technical replicates of blood from several donors. The table came from immunoSEQ multiplex PCR; TCRdb's copy has only in-frame clones and leaves some out. In the table there are 50,000 to 70,000 clones, approximately 92% of which are singletons. V trimming: 4 bases; J trimming: 2 bases; junction bases outside the gene matches: 12. Germline V gene data show CDR1 as SGHNT and CDR2 as YYREEE (reference sequence). This CDR3 spans 18 amino acids. This TCR was recovered from a human donor in good health. Some clones in this sample may be carry-over from other donors' samples. Sequenced: PBMCs. The chain couples TRBV5-4 to TRBJ1-5; 10 nucleotides line up with TRBD1. CDR3 loop: CASSGVGTGVPGNQPQHF. The CDR3 DNA follows: TGTGCCAGCAGCGGAGTCGGGACAGGGGTTCCCGGCAATCAGCCCCAGCATTTT.